Listed below are T cell receptor beta chains from one sample, sequenced in a study of T cells in localized non-small cell lung cancer. Measured with immunoSEQ multiplex PCR; TCRdb has only the in-frame clones, and not every one. The profile shows 40,000 or so clones, more than 65% of them singletons. Sequencing was performed on peripheral blood, taken before any cancer treatment. All receptors derive from a male donor at least 60 years old with stage III squamous cell lung carcinoma. CDR3s include the opening cysteine and the closing phenylalanine or tryptophan. Fields, in order: clone size, CDR3 length, J gene, D gene, V gene, CDR3 protein, CDR3 DNA. D genes are given only for firm matches. For some rows the clone size is stated as once, few or many, or as a class when expanded; others skip it.

- | 15 | TRBJ1-4 | TRBD1 | TRBV7-9 | CASSLASPRGEKLFF | TGTGCCAGCAGCTTAGCAAGTCCCAGGGGGGAAAAACTGTTTTTT
- | 13 | TRBJ2-5 | TRBD2 | TRBV30 | CAWSVGGMETQYF | TGTGCCTGGAGTGTGGGAGGGATGGAGACCCAGTACTTC
- | 15 | TRBJ1-6 | - | TRBV2 | CASSEDGIRNSPLHF | TGTGCCAGCAGTGAAGACGGGATAAGGAATTCACCCCTCCACTTT
- | 13 | TRBJ1-5 | - | TRBV6-6 | CASSRGTNQPQHF | TGTGCCAGCAGTAGGGGAACAAATCAGCCCCAGCATTTT
- | 14 | TRBJ1-4 | - | TRBV5-4 | CASSLDRVNEKLFF | TGTGCCAGCAGCTTGGACAGGGTTAATGAAAAACTGTTTTTT
- | 14 | TRBJ2-5 | - | TRBV2 | CASSPVFREETQYF | TGTGCCAGCAGTCCGGTGTTCAGAGAAGAGACCCAGTACTTC
few | 17 | TRBJ1-4 | TRBD1 | TRBV4-2 | CASSQDDRGGTNEKLFF | TGTGCCAGCAGCCAAGACGACAGGGGAGGAACTAATGAAAAACTGTTTTTT
- | 17 | TRBJ1-4 | - | TRBV11-2 | CASSLDGWGATNEKLFF | TGTGCCAGCAGCTTAGATGGATGGGGGGCAACTAATGAAAAACTGTTTTTT
- | 16 | TRBJ1-1 | - | TRBV5-1 | CASSLNRERGNTEAFF | TGCGCCAGCAGCTTGAACAGGGAGAGGGGTAACACTGAAGCTTTCTTT
- | 15 | TRBJ2-3 | TRBD2 | TRBV18 | CASSPTSGSTDTQYF | TGTGCCAGCTCACCAACTAGCGGGAGCACAGATACGCAGTATTTT
- | 14 | TRBJ1-5 | TRBD1 | TRBV19 | CASAGGAGNQPQHF | TGTGCCAGTGCAGGGGGCGCGGGCAATCAGCCCCAGCATTTT
- | 15 | TRBJ1-2 | - | TRBV15 | CATSRAPPVRDGYTF | TGTGCCACCAGCAGAGCCCCTCCAGTAAGGGATGGCTACACCTTC
- | 16 | TRBJ1-1 | - | TRBV7-9 | CASSSVFDTTRTEAFF | TGTGCCAGCAGCTCAGTCTTTGACACAACCCGGACTGAAGCTTTCTTT
- | 15 | TRBJ2-1 | TRBD2 | TRBV27 | CASHGGTSVYNEQFF | TGTGCCAGCCATGGAGGGACTAGCGTCTACAATGAGCAGTTCTTC
once | 16 | TRBJ1-6 | TRBD1 | TRBV2 | CASSDFGQGVDSPLHF | TGTGCCAGCAGTGATTTTGGACAGGGTGTAGATTCACCCCTCCACTTT
- | 14 | TRBJ2-7 | - | TRBV2 | CASSETGIRSEQYF | TGTGCCAGCAGTGAAACAGGGATCCGGAGCGAGCAGTACTTC
- | 14 | TRBJ2-6 | - | TRBV29-1 | CSVATRSGANVLTF | TGCAGCGTTGCTACGAGGTCAGGGGCCAACGTCCTGACTTTC
- | 14 | TRBJ2-7 | - | TRBV5-4 | CASSGLGGLGEQYF | TGTGCCAGCAGCGGGCTGGGGGGGCTAGGCGAGCAGTACTTC
- | 14 | TRBJ2-3 | - | TRBV10-1 | CASSTAWGADTQYF | TGCGCCAGCAGTACAGCTTGGGGGGCAGATACGCAGTATTTT
- | 14 | TRBJ2-5 | - | TRBV9 | CASSVEGNGQTQYF | TGTGCCAGCAGCGTAGAGGGGAATGGGCAGACCCAGTACTTC
- | 15 | TRBJ2-3 | TRBD2 | TRBV5-1 | CASSRAGGGTDTQYF | TGCGCCAGCAGCCGAGCGGGAGGGGGCACAGATACGCAGTATTTT
- | 16 | TRBJ1-5 | - | TRBV9 | CASSVGMGGGGQPQHF | TGTGCCAGCAGCGTAGGTATGGGAGGGGGGGGACAGCCCCAGCATTTT
few | 20 | TRBJ1-5 | TRBD1 | TRBV5-1 | CASSFNPRDRGLWSNQPQHF | TGCGCCAGCAGCTTCAACCCCCGGGACAGGGGGCTTTGGAGCAATCAGCCCCAGCATTTT
- | 15 | TRBJ1-1 | TRBD1 | TRBV30 | CAWRYRGLVNTEAFF | TGTGCCTGGAGGTACAGGGGGCTAGTGAACACTGAAGCTTTCTTT
once | 15 | TRBJ2-1 | TRBD2 | TRBV29-1 | CSGILAGATYNEQFF | TGCAGCGGAATACTAGCGGGGGCTACCTACAATGAGCAGTTCTTC
- | 17 | TRBJ2-7 | TRBD1 | TRBV30 | CAWSIRGTGKTVYEQYF | TGTGCCTGGAGTATCCGGGGGACAGGGAAAACAGTGTACGAGCAGTACTTC
- | 15 | TRBJ2-1 | TRBD1 | TRBV2 | CASKLDRGRGNEQFF | TGTGCCAGCAAACTCGACAGGGGGCGCGGTAATGAGCAGTTCTTC
- | 19 | TRBJ1-4 | TRBD1 | TRBV11-2 | CASSNLLARLRDRYEKLFF | TGTGCCAGCAGCAACCTCCTGGCTCGGCTTAGGGACAGGTATGAAAAACTGTTTTTT
- | 15 | TRBJ2-3 | - | TRBV5-6 | CASSFGLLGTDTQYF | TGTGCCAGCAGCTTTGGTCTTTTGGGCACAGATACGCAGTATTTT
- | 15 | TRBJ2-5 | TRBD2 | TRBV28 | CASTSLAGGVETQYF | TGTGCCAGCACCTCACTAGCGGGAGGTGTGGAGACCCAGTACTTC
- | 17 | TRBJ1-1 | - | TRBV18 | CASSPPSAGALNTEAFF | TGTGCCAGCTCACCACCGAGTGCGGGGGCCCTGAACACTGAAGCTTTCTTT
- | 11 | TRBJ1-1 | - | TRBV20-1 | CSANDNTEAFF | TGCAGTGCTAACGATAACACTGAAGCTTTCTTT
- | 14 | TRBJ2-7 | TRBD1 | TRBV6-1 | CASRAGGAPYEQYF | TGTGCCAGCAGAGCAGGGGGTGCCCCCTACGAGCAGTACTTC
- | 13 | TRBJ1-1 | - | TRBV7-9 | CASSLLGNTEAFF | TGTGCCAGCAGCTTATTGGGAAACACTGAAGCTTTCTTT
once | 15 | TRBJ1-4 | - | TRBV2 | CASSGNRATNEKLFF | TGTGCCAGCAGTGGTAACAGGGCGACTAATGAAAAACTGTTTTTT
- | 16 | TRBJ2-6 | - | TRBV15 | CATSIHLGSGANVLTF | TGTGCCACCAGCATACATTTGGGGTCTGGGGCCAACGTCCTGACTTTC
- | 14 | TRBJ1-1 | - | TRBV2 | CASSEVAVNTEAFF | TGTGCCAGCAGTGAAGTCGCGGTGAACACTGAAGCTTTCTTT
medium-sized | 14 | TRBJ1-1 | TRBD1 | TRBV10-2 | CASGGDRVITEAFF | TGCGCCAGCGGTGGGGACAGGGTGATCACTGAAGCTTTCTTT
- | 15 | TRBJ2-7 | - | TRBV7-2 | CASSLVGRLSYEQYF | TGTGCCAGCAGCTTAGTGGGACGCCTCTCCTACGAGCAGTACTTC
- | 15 | TRBJ2-6 | TRBD1 | TRBV19 | CASSTGGSGANVLTF | TGTGCCAGTAGTACAGGGGGCTCTGGGGCCAACGTCCTGACTTTC
- | 15 | TRBJ1-2 | - | TRBV5-8 | CASSQDPQANYGYTF | TGTGCCAGCAGCCAAGACCCCCAAGCTAACTATGGCTACACCTTC
few | 11 | TRBJ1-1 | - | TRBV10-3 | CAISGGGEAFF | TGTGCCATCAGTGGAGGTGGTGAAGCTTTCTTT
- | 12 | TRBJ2-1 | - | TRBV7-9 | CASETVSNEQFF | TGTGCCAGCGAAACTGTATCCAATGAGCAGTTCTTC
- | 16 | TRBJ2-2 | TRBD1 | TRBV2 | CATSPQGGVNTGELFF | TGTGCCACCTCGCCACAGGGGGGTGTGAACACCGGGGAGCTGTTTTTT
- | 14 | TRBJ1-2 | TRBD1 | TRBV7-9 | CASSPRQGHYGYTF | TGTGCCAGCAGCCCCCGACAGGGTCACTATGGCTACACCTTC
- | 15 | TRBJ2-5 | TRBD2 | TRBV19 | CASSATTSGRETQYF | TGTGCCAGTAGTGCGACGACTAGCGGGAGAGAGACCCAGTACTTC
- | 15 | TRBJ1-4 | - | TRBV6-5 | CASSYSGRPHEKLFF | TGTGCCAGCAGTTACTCAGGGCGGCCGCATGAAAAACTGTTTTTT
- | 15 | TRBJ1-1 | TRBD1 | TRBV2 | CASSTGQLMNTEAFF | TGTGCCAGCAGCACGGGACAGTTGATGAACACTGAAGCTTTCTTT
- | 14 | TRBJ2-7 | TRBD1 | TRBV2 | CASSRQGGFYEQYF | TGTGCCAGCAGTAGACAGGGGGGTTTCTACGAGCAGTACTTC
once | 12 | TRBJ2-7 | - | TRBV29-1 | CSALRPGYEQYF | TGCAGCGCCCTAAGACCAGGATACGAGCAGTACTTC
- | 14 | TRBJ1-1 | TRBD1 | TRBV19 | CASSGGQGTTEAFF | TGTGCCAGTAGTGGAGGACAGGGGACCACTGAAGCTTTCTTT
- | 12 | TRBJ2-4 | - | TRBV5-6 | CASSLRGNIQYF | TGTGCCAGCAGCTTGCGGGGGAACATTCAGTACTTC
- | 15 | TRBJ2-1 | TRBD1 | TRBV29-1 | CSAERGTGFGNEQFF | TGCAGCGCTGAAAGGGGGACAGGGTTCGGCAATGAGCAGTTCTTC
- | 16 | TRBJ2-3 | - | TRBV9 | CASSVGLAPGLDTQYF | TGTGCCAGCAGCGTAGGGCTAGCCCCAGGCCTTGATACGCAGTATTTT
few | 13 | TRBJ1-3 | - | TRBV2 | CAAGPLSGNTIYF | TGTGCCGCGGGGCCGCTCTCTGGAAACACCATATATTTT
- | 15 | TRBJ2-1 | TRBD2 | TRBV13 | CASSPRLAGNNEQFF | TGTGCCAGCAGCCCCCGACTAGCGGGGAACAATGAGCAGTTCTTC
once | 14 | TRBJ1-5 | - | TRBV7-6 | CASSLARVAQPQHF | TGTGCCAGCAGCTTAGCCAGGGTGGCTCAGCCCCAGCATTTT
- | 14 | TRBJ2-5 | - | TRBV6-5 | CASSYSKGPGTQYF | TGTGCCAGCAGTTACTCGAAGGGACCGGGGACCCAGTACTTC
- | 13 | TRBJ1-2 | TRBD1 | TRBV11-2 | CASSSGQGAALTF | TGTGCCAGCAGCTCGGGACAGGGGGCGGCGTTAACCTTC
- | 13 | TRBJ2-7 | - | TRBV18 | CASSPPSSYEQYF | TGTGCCAGCTCACCTCCAAGCTCCTACGAGCAGTACTTC